This T cell receptor (beta chain) comes out of a study of blood T cell repertoires in COVID-19. Turning to the study itself: Sources were T cells, B-cell-depleted T cells, or PBMCs; the material itself was cDNA or gDNA.

Assay used: immunoSEQ multiplex PCR; TCRdb lists only in-frame clones, some missing. The sample gives 85,000 to 100,000 clones, around 85% of which show up once; 17% is in the top ten. This clone was observed a single time. Trimming took off 8 bases at V and 3 bases at J, with 17 bases between the two ends. CDR1 MDHEN and CDR2 SYDVKM come from the germline V gene. CDR3 length: 15 amino acids. The sequenced material came from peripheral blood. This chain joins TRBV28 and TRBJ2-1; D is perhaps TRBD2 (6 bases). This TCR derives from a woman between 55 and 75 years old with acute or convalescent COVID-19. CDR3 region: CASSIRDWNYNEQFF. The CDR3 DNA is TGTGCCAGCTCAATCCGGGACTGGAACTACAATGAGCAGTTCTTC.